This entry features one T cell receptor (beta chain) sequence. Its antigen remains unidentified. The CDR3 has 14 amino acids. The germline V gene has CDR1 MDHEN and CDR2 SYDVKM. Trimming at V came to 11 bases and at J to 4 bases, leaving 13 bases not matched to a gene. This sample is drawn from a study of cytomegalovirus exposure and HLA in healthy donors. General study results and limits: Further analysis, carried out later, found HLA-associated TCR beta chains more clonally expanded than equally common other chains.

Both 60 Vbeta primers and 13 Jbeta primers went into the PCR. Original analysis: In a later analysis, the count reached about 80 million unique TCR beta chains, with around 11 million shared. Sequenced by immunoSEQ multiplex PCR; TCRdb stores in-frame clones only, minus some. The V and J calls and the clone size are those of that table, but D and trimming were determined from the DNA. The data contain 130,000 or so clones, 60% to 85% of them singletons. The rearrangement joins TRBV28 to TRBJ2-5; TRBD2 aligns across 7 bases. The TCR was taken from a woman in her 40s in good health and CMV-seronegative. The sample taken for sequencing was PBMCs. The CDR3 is CAASGTVGVETQYF. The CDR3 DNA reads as TGTGCCGCGAGCGGGACCGTCGGCGTAGAGACCCAGTACTTC.